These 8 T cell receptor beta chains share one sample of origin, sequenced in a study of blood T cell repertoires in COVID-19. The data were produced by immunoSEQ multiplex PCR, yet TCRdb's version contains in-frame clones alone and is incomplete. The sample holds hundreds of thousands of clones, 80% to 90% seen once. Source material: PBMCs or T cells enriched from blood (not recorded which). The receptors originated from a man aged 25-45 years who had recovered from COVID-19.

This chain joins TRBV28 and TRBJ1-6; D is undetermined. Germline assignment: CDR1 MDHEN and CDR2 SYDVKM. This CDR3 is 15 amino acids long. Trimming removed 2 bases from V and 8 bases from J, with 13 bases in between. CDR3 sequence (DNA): TGTGCCAGCAGTTTAGCTGGGAGGATAGATTCACCCCTCCACTTT. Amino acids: CASSLAGRIDSPLHF.

CDR3 nucleotides: TGTGCCAGCAGTTCCCTTAGTGCAGGGGCCTACAATGAGCAGTTCTTC. This codes for CASSSLSAGAYNEQFF. This chain uses TRBV6-5 with TRBJ2-1, with D tentatively TRBD1 (6 bases). The CDR3 contains 16 residues. The germline V gene encodes CDR1 MNHEY and CDR2 SVGAGI. Trimming removed 4 bases from V and 2 bases from J, with 15 bases in between.

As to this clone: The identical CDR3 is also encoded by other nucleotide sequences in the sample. CDR3: CASSLTGGYEQYF. The CDR3, as DNA: TGTGCCAGCAGCCTGACAGGGGGCTACGAGCAGTACTTC. V is TRBV5-4 and J is TRBJ2-7; 9 nucleotides match TRBD1. Germline CDR1 is SGHNT and CDR2 is YYREEE (reference sequence). The CDR3 extends over 13 amino acids. The V gene end was trimmed by 4 bases and the J gene end by 3 bases; junction bases not matched to a gene: 2.

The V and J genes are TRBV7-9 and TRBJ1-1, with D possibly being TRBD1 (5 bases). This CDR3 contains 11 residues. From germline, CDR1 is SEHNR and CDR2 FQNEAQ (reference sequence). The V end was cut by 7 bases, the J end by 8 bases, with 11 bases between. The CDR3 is CASKRQKEAFF. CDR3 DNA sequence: TGTGCCAGCAAGCGACAGAAAGAAGCTTTCTTT.

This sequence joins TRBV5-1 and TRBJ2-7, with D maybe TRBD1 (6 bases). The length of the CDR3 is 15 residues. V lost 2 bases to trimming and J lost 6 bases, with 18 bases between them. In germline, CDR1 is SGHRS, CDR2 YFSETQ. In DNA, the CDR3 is TGCGCCAGCAGCTTTGGAACAGGGTCCTTCTCCGAGCAGTACTTC. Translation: CASSFGTGSFSEQYF.

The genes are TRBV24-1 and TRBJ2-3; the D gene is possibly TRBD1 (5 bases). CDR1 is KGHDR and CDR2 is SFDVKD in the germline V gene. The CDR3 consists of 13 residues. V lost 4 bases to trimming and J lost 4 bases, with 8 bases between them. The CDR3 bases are TGTGCCACCAGTGACCCAGGGTCAGATACGCAGTATTTT. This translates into CATSDPGSDTQYF.

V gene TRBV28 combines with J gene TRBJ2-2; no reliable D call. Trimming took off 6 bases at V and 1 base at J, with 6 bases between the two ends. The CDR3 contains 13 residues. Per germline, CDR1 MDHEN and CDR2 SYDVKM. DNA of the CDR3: TGTGCCAGCAGGACAATGAACACCGGGGAGCTGTTTTTT. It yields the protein CASRTMNTGELFF.

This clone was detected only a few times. The CDR3 DNA reads as TGTGCCAGCAGCTTAGGGGTTGCTAGCGGGACCCCCGGGGAGCTGTTTTTT. Protein product: CASSLGVASGTPGELFF. The chain is built from TRBV7-3 and TRBJ2-2, with 9 nucleotides matching TRBD2. The CDR3 extends over 17 amino acids. CDR1 and CDR2 from the germline V gene are SGHTA and FQGTGA. J gave up 6 bases and V 2 bases, and 10 bases lay outside the gene matches.